The 32 T cell receptor beta chains presented below share a single source sample, sequenced in a study of T cells in Graves' hyperthyroidism and ophthalmopathy. Amplified regions were TCR beta CDR3 sequences from RNA transcripts. TCR CDR3 regions were first amplified by RT-PCR with HTBI primers. TCRdb reprocessed the multiplex PCR reads via MiXCR and lists one record per CDR3 protein. Among approximately 260,000 distinct CDR3 sequences listed, approximately 14% were seen once. Sequenced: blood. All receptors come from a woman in her forties or fifties with Graves' hyperthyroidism that later progressed to Graves' ophthalmopathy.

In this sample, this clonotype turned up many times. The chain uses TRBV28 and TRBJ2-5; the match to TRBD2 covers 11 bases. The germline V gene encodes CDR1 MDHEN and CDR2 SYDVKM. CDR3 length: 15 amino acids. Trimming cost V 4 bases and J 3 bases; bases outside gene matches: 4. CDR3 loop: CASSSAGLAEETQYF. The CDR3 bases are TGTGCCAGCAGTTCAGCGGGACTAGCGGAAGAGACCCAGTACTTC.

The chain is built from TRBV5-1 and TRBJ1-1, with D unresolved. The germline gives CDR1 SGHRS, CDR2 YFSETQ. The CDR3 length is 14 residues. V was trimmed by 4 bases and J by 4 bases, leaving 14 bases between them. The DNA for the CDR3 is TGCGCCAGCAGCCCATACGGGTTGGGCACTGAAGCTTTCTTT. It translates to CASSPYGLGTEAFF.

This clonotype was observed many times. The gene calls are TRBV18 and TRBJ2-3; D is unresolved. V lost 3 bases and J 0 bases, leaving 4 bases between the germline ends. Germline-derived CDR1 and CDR2 are KGHSH and LQKENI. This CDR3 has 13 residues. This chain's CDR3 is CASSPFSTDTQYF. In DNA, the CDR3 is TGTGCCAGCTCACCTTTCAGCACAGATACGCAGTATTTT.

V and J are TRBV5-1 and TRBJ2-7; TRBD2 aligns across 11 bases. The V gene's germline CDR1 is SGHRS and CDR2 YFSETQ. This CDR3 is 14 amino acids long. With V trimmed by 0 bases and J by 7 bases, 3 bases remained unmatched. In nucleotides, the CDR3 is TGCGCCAGCAGCTTGGCTAGCGGGAGGACGGAGCAGTACTTC. Its translation: CASSLASGRTEQYF. Full variable domain (outside the CDR3, taken from reference TRBV5-1 and TRBJ2-7): KAGVTQTPRYLIKTRGQQVTLSCSPISGHRSVSWYQQTPGQGLQFLFEYFSETQRNKGNFPGRFSGRQFSNSRSEMNVSTLELGDSALYLCASSLASGRTEQYFGPGTRLTVT.

J is TRBJ2-5 and V is TRBV5-4; perhaps TRBD2 as D (5 bases). This CDR3 contains 16 residues. Germline CDR1 SGHNT, CDR2 YYREEE (reference sequence). The V and J ends lost 0 bases and 1 base respectively, with 13 bases between them. The CDR3 DNA is TGTGCCAGCAGCTTGGAGGCGCGGGCCAGCCAAGAGACCCAGTACTTC. Translation: CASSLEARASQETQYF.

This clonotype occurred a few times. The V and J genes are TRBV10-3 and TRBJ2-1, with 7 positions matching TRBD1. The V and J ends lost 5 bases and 13 bases, in that order; junction bases with no gene match: 5. CDR1 and CDR2 (germline): ENHRY, SYGVKD. This CDR3 comprises 11 residues. CDR3 in amino acids: CAISYTGAQFF. The DNA of the CDR3 is TGTGCCATCAGTTACACAGGGGCACAGTTCTTC.

This clonotype came up many times. The V call is TRBV5-6, the J call TRBJ2-3; D not certain. Per the germline V gene, CDR1 is SGHDT and CDR2 is YYEEEE. The ends were cut back, 4 bases at V and 5 bases at J, with 17 bases in the middle. This CDR3 contains 15 residues. The CDR3 reads CASSPFLVGKDTQYF. CDR3 DNA: TGTGCCAGCAGCCCCTTCCTAGTCGGCAAAGATACGCAGTATTTT.

The chain employs TRBV6-1 and TRBJ1-2; D is undetermined. The CDR3 is 13 residues long. Germline V lookup: CDR1 MNHNS, CDR2 SASEGT. V dropped 6 bases and J dropped 2 bases, with 10 bases sitting between them. CDR3 protein: CASRSDRNYGYTF. CDR3 DNA: TGTGCCAGCAGATCGGACCGAAACTATGGCTACACCTTC.

The chain has TRBV19 and TRBJ2-5, with 9 nucleotides matching TRBD1. V was clipped by 4 bases and J by 5 bases; unmatched bases: 2. Germline V gene sequence: CDR1 LNHDA, CDR2 SQIVND (reference sequence). This CDR3 spans 13 amino acids. CDR3 protein: CASSRDRAETQYF. For the CDR3, the DNA is TGTGCCAGTAGTAGGGACAGGGCGGAGACCCAGTACTTC.

The chain carries TRBV9 and TRBJ1-4, with a tentative D call TRBD1 (6 bases). CDR1 SGDLS and CDR2 YYNGEE come from the germline V gene. The CDR3 has 16 residues. The V and J ends lost 1 base and 0 bases respectively, with 10 bases between them. The CDR3, as DNA: TGTGCCAGCAGCGTAACAACAGGGACAACTAATGAAAAACTGTTTTTT. This gives the protein CASSVTTGTTNEKLFF. The full variable domain, its missing parts supplied by reference TRBV9 and TRBJ1-4, is DSGVTQTPKHLITATGQRVTLRCSPRSGDLSVYWYQQSLDQGLQFLIQYYNGEERAKGNILERFSAQQFPDLHSELNLSSLELGDSALYFCASSVTTGTTNEKLFFGSGTQLSVL.

Ten or more counts support this clonotype. The V and J genes are TRBV9 and TRBJ2-7; no firm D call. Germline lookup yields CDR1 SGDLS and CDR2 YYNGEE. The CDR3 has 13 amino acids. Trimming removed 4 bases at V and 5 bases at J, with 13 bases between. DNA for the CDR3: TGTGCCAGCAGCCAGACCCCTGGCGACGAGCAGTACTTC. It is translated as CASSQTPGDEQYF.

This clonotype appeared many times. The CDR3 region is CASSEMTDRSPLHF. The DNA for the CDR3 is TGTGCCAGCAGTGAAATGACAGACCGATCACCCCTCCACTTT. This rearrangement joins TRBV6-1 to TRBJ1-6; D is perhaps TRBD1 (5 bases). V lost 2 bases and J lost 10, with 12 bases in between. The length of the CDR3 is 14 residues. Germline-derived CDR1 and CDR2 are MNHNS and SASEGT.

J is TRBJ2-1 and V is TRBV20-1; weak D call: TRBD1 (6 bases). The CDR3 has 13 amino acids. Trimming pared 3 bases from V and 12 bases from J, leaving 18 bases between. The V gene's germline CDR1 is DFQATT and CDR2 SNEGSKA (reference sequence). The CDR3 loop is CSARPRDIVWQFF. The CDR3 region has the DNA TGCAGTGCTAGGCCCCGGGACATTGTTTGGCAGTTCTTC.

Ten or more counts support this clonotype. The rearrangement joins TRBV5-1 to TRBJ1-1; D possibly corresponds to TRBD1 (5 bases). The CDR3 is made up of 15 amino acids. Per germline, CDR1 SGHRS and CDR2 YFSETQ. Between the trimmed V and J ends, which lost 3 bases and 3 bases, there was a span of 15 bases. CDR3 in DNA: TGCGCCAGCAGCTCTACGGGGGGGTCACACACTGAAGCTTTCTTT. The encoded protein is CASSSTGGSHTEAFF. The complete variable domain, with remaining parts taken from reference TRBV5-1 and TRBJ1-1, reads KAGVTQTPRYLIKTRGQQVTLSCSPISGHRSVSWYQQTPGQGLQFLFEYFSETQRNKGNFPGRFSGRQFSNSRSEMNVSTLELGDSALYLCASSSTGGSHTEAFFGQGTRLTVV.

The CDR3 DNA follows: TGTGCCAGCAGCTCGTGGGGGGGGAGAGAACTAGTTAGCTCCTACAATGAGCAGTTCTTC. As protein: CASSSWGGRELVSSYNEQFF. This chain connects TRBV7-9 to TRBJ2-1; TRBD2 aligns across 7 bases. Germline values: CDR1 SEHNR, CDR2 FQNEAQ (reference sequence). The CDR3 totals 20 residues. After removal of 4 bases from V and 0 bases from J, the junction contained 18 bases not matched to a gene.

In regard to this clonotype: This sequence may be a read error, since a much larger clone differs from it by one base. The V and J genes are TRBV20-1 and TRBJ2-2; maybe TRBD2 (6 bases). The CDR3 contains 14 residues. In germline, CDR1 is DFQATT, CDR2 SNEGSKA (reference sequence). In DNA, the CDR3 is TGCAGTGCTAGAGTGGGGGGAGCCGCCGGGGAGCTGCTTTTT. Translating gives CSARVGGAAGELLF.

As to this clonotype: Possible read error: a much larger clone is one base away. The chain employs TRBV28 and TRBJ1-3, with D unclear. From germline, CDR1 is MDHEN and CDR2 SYDVKM. V gave up 5 bases and J gave up 7 bases, with 24 bases separating them. The CDR3 spans 17 residues. CDR3 DNA: TGTGCCAGCAGTCCGGAAACCCTCCTCCGACCGGGGAACACCATATATTTT. Its translation is CASSPETLLRPGNTIYF.

Only a few counts were recorded for this clonotype. The V gene is TRBV9, the J gene TRBJ2-2; 10 bases are shared with TRBD2. The V and J ends lost 1 base and 2 bases, in that order; junction bases with no gene match: 8. The germline CDR1 and CDR2 sequences are SGDLS and YYNGEE. There are 18 residues in the CDR3. The CDR3 region is CASSVSSTSGENTGELFF. The CDR3 nucleotides read TGTGCCAGCAGCGTATCCTCTACTAGCGGGGAAAACACCGGGGAGCTGTTTTTT.

Only one count was recorded for this clonotype. V gene TRBV28 combines with J gene TRBJ2-1, with D unresolved. V lost 2 bases and J lost 4, with 9 bases in between. Germline assignment: CDR1 MDHEN and CDR2 SYDVKM. This CDR3 is 14 amino acids long. CDR3 loop: CASSLRNNYNEQFF. CDR3 nucleotide sequence: TGTGCCAGCAGTTTACGGAACAATTACAATGAGCAGTTCTTC.

This clonotype was detected a few times. The V and J genes are TRBV28 and TRBJ2-1, with D perhaps matching TRBD2 (5 bases). V lost 5 bases and J lost 7, with 12 bases in between. This CDR3 is 13 amino acids long. Germline CDR1 MDHEN, CDR2 SYDVKM. CDR3 protein: CASSTYPGNEQFF. The CDR3 nucleotides are TGTGCCAGCAGTACATACCCGGGGAATGAGCAGTTCTTC.

This clonotype came up many times. V usage is TRBV28 and J usage is TRBJ2-3; D ambiguous. Germline V gives CDR1 MDHEN, CDR2 SYDVKM. Trimming left V 6 bases short and J 1 base short, with 8 bases between. The length of the CDR3 is 13 residues. Here the CDR3 reads CASRQHGTDTQYF. The CDR3 region has the DNA TGTGCCAGCAGGCAACACGGCACAGATACGCAGTATTTT. Together with reference TRBV28 and TRBJ2-3, the CDR3 gives the full variable domain: DVKVTQSSRYLVKRTGEKVFLECVQDMDHENMFWYRQDPGLGLRLIYFSYDVKMKEKGDIPEGYSVSREKKERFSLILESASTNQTSMYLCASRQHGTDTQYFGPGTRLTVL.

This clonotype came up many times. The chain links TRBV18 to TRBJ1-2; D perhaps matches TRBD1 (5 bases). Trimming pared 3 bases from V and 4 bases from J, leaving 18 bases between. The CDR3 is 16 residues long. Per germline, CDR1 KGHSH and CDR2 LQKENI. The CDR3 here is CASSPKGHSSGYGYTF. CDR3 DNA: TGTGCCAGCTCACCGAAAGGACACTCTAGCGGCTATGGCTACACCTTC. Complete variable domain (other parts from reference TRBV18 and TRBJ1-2): NAGVMQNPRHLVRRRGQEARLRCSPMKGHSHVYWYRQLPEEGLKFMVYLQKENIIDESGMPKERFSAEFPKEGPSILRIQQVVRGDSAAYFCASSPKGHSSGYGYTFGSGTRLTVV.

Concerning this clonotype: A read error may explain this, as a much larger clone is one base away. The CDR3 ends on some other residue instead of the conserved phenylalanine or tryptophan, so this is likely a read error. The V and J genes are TRBV5-1 and TRBJ2-3; the D call may be TRBD1 or TRBD2 (6 bases each). The length of the CDR3 is 14 residues. In germline, CDR1 is SGHRS, CDR2 YFSETQ. The V end was cut by 2 bases, the J end by 5 bases, with 12 bases between. The CDR3 DNA sequence: TGCGCCAGCAGCTTAGGGGGGATTGGAGATACGCAGTATCTT. Translation gives CASSLGGIGDTQYL.

On this clonotype: This may come from a read error, since a much larger clone is one base off. This chain uses TRBV18 with TRBJ2-4; D may be TRBD1 (5 bases). This CDR3 is built from 14 residues. V dropped 4 bases and J dropped 6 bases, with 13 bases sitting between them. CDR1 and CDR2 (germline): KGHSH, LQKENI. The CDR3 nucleotides are TGTGCCAGCTCACAAAGGGGTACCAGAAACATTCAGTACTTC. It yields the protein CASSQRGTRNIQYF.

Ten or more counts support this clonotype. The rearrangement uses TRBV28 and TRBJ2-4; TRBD1 matches at 7 bases. Germline V gives CDR1 MDHEN, CDR2 SYDVKM. The CDR3 contains 15 residues. V was clipped by 7 bases and J by 0 bases; unmatched bases: 6. The CDR3 sequence is CASKETGLAKNIQYF. The CDR3 DNA sequence: TGTGCCAGCAAGGAGACAGGGCTAGCCAAAAACATTCAGTACTTC. Together with reference TRBV28 and TRBJ2-4, the CDR3 gives the full variable domain: DVKVTQSSRYLVKRTGEKVFLECVQDMDHENMFWYRQDPGLGLRLIYFSYDVKMKEKGDIPEGYSVSREKKERFSLILESASTNQTSMYLCASKETGLAKNIQYFGAGTRLSVL.

This clonotype has ten or more counts. V and J are TRBV2 and TRBJ1-3, with D unresolved. Germline assignment: CDR1 SNHLY and CDR2 FYNNEI. V gave up 7 bases and J gave up 0 bases, with 10 bases separating them. This CDR3 comprises 14 residues. The CDR3 region is CASTRLTSGNTIYF. CDR3 nucleotides: TGTGCCAGCACCAGGCTTACCTCTGGAAACACCATATATTTT.

Regarding this clonotype: This clone may be a read error of a much larger clone one base away. The CDR3 protein is CASSLISPNEQFF. The CDR3 bases are TGTGCCAGCAGCTTAATCTCCCCCAATGAGCAGTTCTTC. The chain recombines TRBV7-9 with TRBJ2-1, with unresolved D. CDR1 and CDR2 (germline): SEHNR, FQNEAQ (reference sequence). This CDR3 spans 13 amino acids. The V end was cut by 2 bases, the J end by 6 bases, with 8 bases between.

Many counts were recorded for this clonotype. The rearrangement joins TRBV3-1 to TRBJ1-2; a weak D match, TRBD1 (5 bases). CDR3 length: 14 amino acids. Trimming removed 0 bases at V and 4 bases at J, with 9 bases between. From germline, CDR1 is LGHDT and CDR2 YNNKEL (reference sequence). For the CDR3, the DNA is TGTGCCAGCAGCCAAGATACAGGAGCCTATGGCTACACCTTC. Protein: CASSQDTGAYGYTF.

This chain uses TRBV20-1 with TRBJ1-6; no clear D. V was shortened by 8 bases and J by 0 bases, with 23 bases between the two germline ends. From germline, CDR1 is DFQATT and CDR2 SNEGSKA (reference sequence). The CDR3 is 18 amino acids. This chain's CDR3 is CSTDPDQTPGSYNSPLHF. CDR3 coding DNA: TGCAGTACGGACCCAGATCAGACCCCTGGCTCCTATAATTCACCCCTCCACTTT.

The sample holds many counts of this clonotype. The CDR3 DNA is TGTGCCAGCAGCCCGGGGATAGCAGATACGCAGTATTTT. As protein: CASSPGIADTQYF. The chain couples TRBV2 to TRBJ2-3; TRBD2 is a possible D gene (5 bases). Germline loops: CDR1 SNHLY, CDR2 FYNNEI. V lost 6 bases to trimming and J lost 4 bases, with 11 bases between them. The CDR3 spans 13 residues.

The table lists this clonotype with many counts. The CDR3 loop is CATSPGQRANEQFF. CDR3 coding DNA: TGCGCCACCTCCCCGGGACAGCGAGCAAATGAGCAGTTCTTC. This chain links TRBV5-1 with TRBJ2-1; 7 nucleotides match TRBD1. The CDR3 spans 14 residues. V lost 9 bases to trimming and J lost 7 bases; unmatched junction nucleotides: 13. The germline gives CDR1 SGHRS, CDR2 YFSETQ.

The chain uses TRBV20-1 and TRBJ1-5; a possible D gene is TRBD1 (5 bases). Germline assignment: CDR1 DFQATT and CDR2 SNEGSKA (reference sequence). Trimming removed 4 bases from V and 11 bases from J, with 24 bases in between. This CDR3 has 15 amino acids. The CDR3 reads CSANLPSGKGIAQHF. CDR3 coding DNA: TGCAGTGCTAACCTTCCCTCGGGCAAGGGGATCGCCCAGCATTTT.